The 20 T cell receptor beta chains presented below share a single source sample, sequenced in a study of T-cell reconstitution after alpha-beta-depleted transplantation in children. This sample's TCRbeta library carried unique molecular identifier barcodes. One entry per CDR3 protein results from TCRdb running MiXCR on the PCR reads. The table shows roughly 790,000 distinct CDR3 sequences, with roughly 15% occurring only once. The source was PBMCs, mostly from graft donor cells, collected 360 days after TCRalphabeta/CD19-depleted stem cell transplant. All receptors derive from a male patient younger than 18 who had a stem cell transplant for acute lymphoblastic leukemia, so the T cells may come from the graft donor.

The chain has TRBV7-8 and TRBJ2-1, with 11 bases aligning to TRBD2. The CDR3 is 16 amino acids. Trimming removed 7 bases from V and 6 bases from J; junction bases left unmatched: 11. CDR1 SGHVS and CDR2 FQNEAQ come from the germline V gene. DNA for the CDR3: TGTGCCAGCAAAATAGTTGGACTAGCGGGCATCAATGAGCAGTTCTTC. It encodes CASKIVGLAGINEQFF.

This clonotype was detected only a few times. The rearrangement joins TRBV25-1 to TRBJ2-3; the match to TRBD1 covers 8 bases. The CDR3 extends over 17 amino acids. The V segment lost 5 bases and the J segment 0 bases; nucleotides outside the gene matches: 10. Germline V CDR1 and CDR2: MGHDK, SYGVNS. The CDR3 bases are TGTGCCAGCAGTCCACCCAGGACAGGGCCTAGCACAGATACGCAGTATTTT. Its translation is CASSPPRTGPSTDTQYF.

Concerning this clonotype itself: One base away lies a much larger clone, so this may be a sequencing read error. The rearrangement joins TRBV7-8 to TRBJ1-4; D ambiguous. CDR1 and CDR2 from the germline V gene are SGHVS and FQNEAQ. The CDR3 totals 12 residues. V lost 3 bases to trimming and J lost 7 bases, with 6 bases between them. CDR3 in amino acids: CASSFVGEKLFF. CDR3 DNA sequence: TGTGCCAGCAGCTTCGTCGGTGAAAAACTGTTTTTT.

The gene calls are TRBV5-1 and TRBJ2-1; TRBD2 agrees at 8 bases. Germline-derived CDR1 and CDR2 are SGHRS and YFSETQ. This CDR3 has 16 amino acids. V was clipped by 3 bases and J by 7 bases; unmatched bases: 12. The CDR3 sequence is CASSWPPAGVENEQFF. The CDR3, as DNA: TGCGCCAGCAGCTGGCCCCCAGCGGGAGTTGAAAATGAGCAGTTCTTC.

This clonotype was seen many times. This chain links TRBV12-3 or TRBV12-4 with TRBJ2-7; D unresolved. This CDR3 is 11 amino acids long. V lost 3 bases, J lost 6 bases, and 6 bases lay in between. DNA of the CDR3: TGTGCCAGCAGTTTTGCTTCCGAGCAGTACTTC. Amino acids: CASSFASEQYF.

The CDR3 DNA reads as TGCGCCAGCAGTGAGTGGCCCCCGGACAATGAGCAGTTCTTC. This encodes CASSEWPPDNEQFF. The V call is TRBV10-1, the J call TRBJ2-1; no reliable D call. Germline V gene sequence: CDR1 WNHNN, CDR2 SYGVQD (reference sequence). The CDR3 has 14 amino acids. Between the trimmed V and J ends, which lost 1 base and 5 bases, there was a span of 9 bases.

This clonotype was seen only a few times. The chain couples TRBV5-1 to TRBJ2-7, with D perhaps matching TRBD2 (6 bases). Between the trimmed V and J ends, which lost 0 bases and 0 bases, there was a span of 13 bases. This CDR3 spans 16 amino acids. CDR1 and CDR2 from the germline V gene are SGHRS and YFSETQ. The CDR3 nucleotides are TGCGCCAGCAGCTTGGCCCCGGGAGTCCTCTCCTACGAGCAGTACTTC. This gives the protein CASSLAPGVLSYEQYF.

This clonotype was picked up a small number of times. The chain links TRBV7-3 to TRBJ2-1, with D uncertain. V lost 1 base to trimming and J lost 2 bases, with 15 bases between them. The germline V gene has CDR1 SGHTA and CDR2 FQGTGA. This CDR3 is built from 17 residues. CDR3 sequence (DNA): TGTGCCAGCAGCTTAATCGTCGTGGCTGGGGCCTACAATGAGCAGTTCTTC. It encodes CASSLIVVAGAYNEQFF.

This clonotype was detected only a few times. The chain uses TRBV12-3 or TRBV12-4 and TRBJ2-7; unclear D gene. CDR3 length: 15 residues. V lost 3 bases to trimming and J lost 1 base, with 13 bases between them. Here the CDR3 reads CASSFVPTPSYEQYF. The CDR3 DNA follows: TGTGCCAGCAGTTTCGTGCCTACCCCTTCCTACGAGCAGTACTTC.

This clonotype was detected only a few times. The CDR3 sequence is CSAITGGPVNEQFF. As DNA, the CDR3 is TGCAGTGCTATTACGGGAGGGCCGGTCAATGAGCAGTTCTTC. The chain links TRBV20-1 to TRBJ2-1, with 8 bases aligning to TRBD2. The germline gives CDR1 DFQATT, CDR2 SNEGSKA (reference sequence). This CDR3 spans 14 amino acids. The J segment lost 6 bases and the V segment lost 4 bases, leaving 8 bases of the junction unmatched.

This chain links TRBV7-8 with TRBJ2-2; D not certain. V lost 1 base, J lost 0 bases, and 6 bases lay in between. Germline loops: CDR1 SGHVS, CDR2 FQNEAQ. The CDR3 loop spans 15 amino acids. The CDR3 sequence: CASSLEITNTGELFF. The CDR3 bases are TGTGCCAGCAGCTTAGAAATCACGAACACCGGGGAGCTGTTTTTT.

The chain links TRBV7-9 to TRBJ1-4; D call uncertain. The CDR3 consists of 14 residues. The germline CDR1 and CDR2 sequences are SEHNR and FQNEAQ (reference sequence). The V end lost 3 bases, the J end lost 8 bases, and 13 bases lay between the germline ends. The DNA for the CDR3 is TGTGCCAGCAGCTTTTACCCGGGAGGCGAAAAACTGTTTTTT. Its translation is CASSFYPGGEKLFF.

The chain links TRBV20-1 to TRBJ2-2; 10 positions agree with TRBD2. Germline loops: CDR1 DFQATT, CDR2 SNEGSKA (reference sequence). J gave up 4 bases and V 6 bases, and 8 bases lay outside the gene matches. The length of the CDR3 is 15 residues. DNA for the CDR3: TGCAGTGCCCCCACTAGCGGGAAGGGCACCGGGGAGCTGTTTTTT. It translates to CSAPTSGKGTGELFF.

This clonotype was seen a handful of times. The V and J genes are TRBV12-3 or TRBV12-4 and TRBJ1-4; perhaps TRBD1 as D (5 bases). CDR3 length: 15 residues. V was trimmed by 8 bases and J by 1 base, leaving 14 bases between them. The CDR3 region has the DNA TGTGCCAGCCAGGATCCCGGGGGAACTAATGAAAAACTGTTTTTT. It translates to CASQDPGGTNEKLFF.

This clonotype was observed a few times. V and J are TRBV5-1 and TRBJ1-5, with TRBD1 as a possible D gene (5 bases). CDR3 length: 16 amino acids. Trimming removed 4 bases at V and 4 bases at J, with 18 bases between. Germline values: CDR1 SGHRS, CDR2 YFSETQ. The CDR3 sequence: CASSPGGVVSNQPQHF. The CDR3 nucleotides are TGCGCCAGCAGCCCCGGGGGGGTGGTGTCGAATCAGCCCCAGCATTTT.

The chain uses TRBV5-6 and TRBJ2-7; D may be TRBD1 (6 bases). The V end was cut by 1 base, the J end by 6 bases, with 17 bases between. CDR1 is SGHDT, CDR2 YYEEEE, per germline. This CDR3 is 15 amino acids long. Written as DNA, the CDR3 is TGTGCCAGCAGCTTGTTTCTGGCTCAGGGGAGCGAGCAGTACTTC. Residues: CASSLFLAQGSEQYF. Supplemented by reference TRBV5-6 and TRBJ2-7, the full variable domain reads DAGVTQSPTHLIKTRGQQVTLRCSPKSGHDTVSWYQQALGQGPQFIFQYYEEEERQRGNFPDRFSGHQFPNYSSELNVNALLLGDSALYLCASSLFLAQGSEQYFGPGTRLTVT.

V and J are TRBV7-8 and TRBJ1-5; no clear D. Germline V gives CDR1 SGHVS, CDR2 FQNEAQ. With 5 bases removed from V and 2 bases from J, the gap between germline ends came to 13 bases. This CDR3 spans 15 amino acids. The CDR3: CASSGRWGGNQPQHF. The CDR3 DNA reads TGTGCCAGCAGCGGAAGATGGGGTGGCAATCAGCCCCAGCATTTT.

This clonotype was found many times. The rearrangement uses TRBV7-6 and TRBJ2-7; 11 bases are shared with TRBD2. Germline V gene data show CDR1 as SGHVS and CDR2 as FNYEAQ. V was clipped by 0 bases and J by 0 bases; unmatched bases: 7. The CDR3 is 18 residues long. The CDR3 protein is CASSLASGLAEGSYEQYF. Here the CDR3 DNA reads TGTGCCAGCAGCTTAGCCTCGGGACTAGCGGAGGGCTCCTACGAGCAGTACTTC.

This rearrangement joins TRBV25-1 to TRBJ2-5, with a possible D match to TRBD1 (6 bases). Germline V gene sequence: CDR1 MGHDK, CDR2 SYGVNS. Deletions cut 3 bases from V and 5 bases from J, with 19 bases between. There are 16 residues in the CDR3. The CDR3 coding sequence is TGTGCCAGCAGTGACCCGCGGACAGCGATACGGGAGACCCAGTACTTC. This gives the protein CASSDPRTAIRETQYF.

This clonotype has just a few counts. This chain uses TRBV11-2 with TRBJ2-3; 8 bases line up with TRBD1. The junction had 7 bases not matched to a gene; V was cut back by 1 base and J by 4 bases. Germline lookup yields CDR1 SGHAT and CDR2 FQNNGV. This CDR3 region has 16 residues. In DNA, the CDR3 is TGTGCCAGCAGCTTAGGTTGGACAGGGTCCCCAGATACGCAGTATTTT. It codes for CASSLGWTGSPDTQYF.